This TCR beta chain was observed in a study of T cell clonality in common variable immunodeficiency. This clone was counted ten times or more. Its antigen is undetermined. The CDR3 extends 3 residues past the end of the read, so its final part is completed from the germline J gene. Notes on the study in general: Repertoire-complication correlations in CVID were limited by patient heterogeneity. Compared with healthy controls, CVID subjects showed increased TCRbeta clonality, mostly in about a third.

Trimming left V 2 bases short and J 0 bases short, with 7 bases between. In germline, CDR1 is MNHEY, CDR2 SMNVEV (reference sequence). This CDR3 is 15 amino acids long. The assay was immunoSEQ multiplex PCR, and TCRdb's table has in-frame clones only and misses some. The table records about 47,000 clones without singletons, the ten largest covering approximately 0.68%. Sequencing input: peripheral blood mononuclear cells. The chain uses TRBV27 and TRBJ2-2, with D possibly TRBD2 on 5 matching bases. The TCR sequence derives from a person between 18 and 69 years old in good health. CDR3 in amino acids: CASSLAGPNTGELFF. The sequenced CDR3 bases are TGTGCCAGCAGTTTAGCGGGCCCGAACACCGGGGAG.